The clone carrying this TCR beta chain was counted a few times. Its antigen is unknown. All donors comprised healthy Caucasians. Template switching added a universal primer site; cDNA carried unique molecular identifiers. Each CDR3 protein gets one entry after TCRdb re-called the 5' RACE reads with MiXCR. Of some 710,000 distinct CDR3 sequences listed, around 6% are singletons. This record belongs to a study of identical twins. General observations from the study: Because invariant MAIT and iNKT cells could be present, zero-insertion analyses could be partly confounded.

Germline V gene lookup returns CDR1 SGHRS and CDR2 YFSETQ. The ends lost 0 bases at V and 2 bases at J; junction bases unmatched: 5. The CDR3 extends over 16 amino acids. This receptor was obtained from a man in his late teens or twenties in good health. The sequencing sample was made of naive T cells sorted from blood. The chain recombines TRBV5-1 with TRBJ2-1, with 7 nucleotides matching TRBD1. CDR3 nucleotide sequence: TGCGCCAGCAGCTTGGAACCGGGACAGACCTACAATGAGCAGTTCTTC. This translates into CASSLEPGQTYNEQFF.